The entry that follows covers one TCR beta chain sequence. Its specificity is not known. The source of the sample is a study of human thymus T cells. The study, taken as a whole, reports: V and J gene usage appeared biased in thymic and blood repertoires.

Clones were read by immunoSEQ multiplex PCR, and TCRdb kept only the in-frame ones, dropping some. The sample includes approximately 40,000 clones, approximately 95% of them seen just once. The germline V gene encodes CDR1 MNHNY and CDR2 SVGAGI (reference sequence). The CDR3 sequence is 12 residues long. V was clipped by 2 bases and J by 0 bases, with 1 base between them. The rearrangement uses TRBV6-6 and TRBJ1-1; no reliable D call. The sample consisted of blood. This TCR derives from a boy younger than two with a congenital heart defect but otherwise immunologically healthy. DNA for the CDR3: TGTGCCAGCAGTTACGTGAACACTGAAGCTTTCTTT. This gives the protein CASSYVNTEAFF.